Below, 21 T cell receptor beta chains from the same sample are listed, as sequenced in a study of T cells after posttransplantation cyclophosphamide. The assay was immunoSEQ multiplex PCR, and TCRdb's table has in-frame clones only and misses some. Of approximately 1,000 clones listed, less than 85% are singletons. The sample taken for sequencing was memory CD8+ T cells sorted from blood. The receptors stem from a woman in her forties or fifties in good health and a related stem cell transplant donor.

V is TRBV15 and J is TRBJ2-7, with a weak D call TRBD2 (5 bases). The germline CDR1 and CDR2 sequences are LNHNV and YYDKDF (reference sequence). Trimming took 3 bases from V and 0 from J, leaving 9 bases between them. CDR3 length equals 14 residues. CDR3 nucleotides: TGTGCCACCAGCAGGACACGGGGCTCCTACGAGCAGTACTTC. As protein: CATSRTRGSYEQYF.

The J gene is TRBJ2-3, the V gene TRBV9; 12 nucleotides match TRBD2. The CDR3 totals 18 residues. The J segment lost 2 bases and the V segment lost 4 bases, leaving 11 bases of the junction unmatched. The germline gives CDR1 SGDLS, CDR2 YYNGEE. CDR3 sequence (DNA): TGTGCCAGCAGCCCCTTTGTCCTAGCGGGGGGGGTCACAGATACGCAGTATTTT. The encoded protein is CASSPFVLAGGVTDTQYF.

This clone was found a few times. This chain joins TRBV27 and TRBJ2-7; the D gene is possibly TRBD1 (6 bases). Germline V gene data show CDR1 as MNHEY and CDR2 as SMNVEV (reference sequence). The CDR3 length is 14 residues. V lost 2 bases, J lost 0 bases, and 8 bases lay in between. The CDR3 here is CASSLQQGSYEQYF. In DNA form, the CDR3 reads TGTGCCAGCAGTTTACAACAGGGCTCCTACGAGCAGTACTTC.

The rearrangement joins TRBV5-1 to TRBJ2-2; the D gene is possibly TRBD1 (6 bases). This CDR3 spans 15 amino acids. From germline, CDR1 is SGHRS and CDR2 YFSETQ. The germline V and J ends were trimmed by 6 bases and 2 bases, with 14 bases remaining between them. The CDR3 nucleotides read TGCGCCAGCATTCCATCGACAGGCAACACCGGGGAGCTGTTTTTT. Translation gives CASIPSTGNTGELFF.

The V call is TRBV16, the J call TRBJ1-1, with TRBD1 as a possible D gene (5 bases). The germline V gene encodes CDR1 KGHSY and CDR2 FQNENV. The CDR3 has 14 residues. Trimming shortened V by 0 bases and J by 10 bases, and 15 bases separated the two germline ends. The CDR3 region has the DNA TGTGCCAGCAGCCAATCGAACGGGGGGTCTGGAGCTTTCTTT. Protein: CASSQSNGGSGAFF.

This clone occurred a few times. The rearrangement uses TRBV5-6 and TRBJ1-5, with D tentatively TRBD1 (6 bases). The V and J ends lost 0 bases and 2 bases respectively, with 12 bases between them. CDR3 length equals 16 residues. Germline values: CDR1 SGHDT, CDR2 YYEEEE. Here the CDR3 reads CASSLDRVGRNQPQHF. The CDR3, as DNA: TGTGCCAGCAGCTTGGACAGGGTGGGCCGCAATCAGCCCCAGCATTTT.

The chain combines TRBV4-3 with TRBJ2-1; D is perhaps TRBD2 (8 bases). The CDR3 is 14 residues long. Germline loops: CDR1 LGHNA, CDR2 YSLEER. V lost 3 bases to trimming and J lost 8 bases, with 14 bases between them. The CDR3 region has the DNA TGCGCCAGCAGCCAGGGACTAGGACAGGATGAGCAGTTCTTC. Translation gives CASSQGLGQDEQFF.

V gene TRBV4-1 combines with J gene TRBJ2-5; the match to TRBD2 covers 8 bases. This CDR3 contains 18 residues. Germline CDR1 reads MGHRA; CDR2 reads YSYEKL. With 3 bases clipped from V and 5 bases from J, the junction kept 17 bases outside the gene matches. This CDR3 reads CASSQRAGGSPEEETQYF. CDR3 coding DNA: TGCGCCAGCAGCCAGCGTGCGGGAGGCTCTCCGGAGGAGGAGACCCAGTACTTC.

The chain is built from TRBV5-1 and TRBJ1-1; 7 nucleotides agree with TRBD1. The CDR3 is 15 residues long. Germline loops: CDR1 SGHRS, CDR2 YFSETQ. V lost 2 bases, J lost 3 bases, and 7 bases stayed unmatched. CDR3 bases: TGCGCCAGCAGCTTATCAGGGGGGAGACACACTGAAGCTTTCTTT. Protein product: CASSLSGGRHTEAFF.

The CDR3 nucleotides are TGCGCCAGCAGCTTGGGCAGGGGGACCGGGGAGCTGTTTTTT. Encoded protein: CASSLGRGTGELFF. The chain couples TRBV5-1 to TRBJ2-2; 7 bases match TRBD1. V shed 0 bases and J 5 bases; nucleotides not matched to a gene: 1. Germline loops: CDR1 SGHRS, CDR2 YFSETQ. There are 14 residues in the CDR3.

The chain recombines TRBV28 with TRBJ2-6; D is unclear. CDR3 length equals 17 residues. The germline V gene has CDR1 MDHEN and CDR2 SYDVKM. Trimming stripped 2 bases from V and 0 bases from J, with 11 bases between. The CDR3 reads CASSLTVRNSGANVLTF. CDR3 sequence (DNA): TGTGCCAGCAGTTTAACGGTTCGCAACTCTGGGGCCAACGTCCTGACTTTC.

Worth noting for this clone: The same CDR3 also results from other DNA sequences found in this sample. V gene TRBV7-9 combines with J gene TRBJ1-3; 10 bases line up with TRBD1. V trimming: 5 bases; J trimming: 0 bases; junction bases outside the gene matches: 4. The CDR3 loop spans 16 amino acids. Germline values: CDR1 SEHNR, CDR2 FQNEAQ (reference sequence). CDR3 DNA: TGTGCCAGCAGCACGGGACAGGGGATCTCTGGAAACACCATATATTTT. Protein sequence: CASSTGQGISGNTIYF.

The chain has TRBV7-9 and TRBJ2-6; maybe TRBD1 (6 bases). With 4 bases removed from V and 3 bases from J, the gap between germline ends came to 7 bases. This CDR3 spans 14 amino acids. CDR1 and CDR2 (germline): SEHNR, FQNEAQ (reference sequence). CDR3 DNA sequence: TGTGCCAGCAGCTCAGGGGTTGGGGCCAACGTCCTGACTTTC. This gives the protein CASSSGVGANVLTF.

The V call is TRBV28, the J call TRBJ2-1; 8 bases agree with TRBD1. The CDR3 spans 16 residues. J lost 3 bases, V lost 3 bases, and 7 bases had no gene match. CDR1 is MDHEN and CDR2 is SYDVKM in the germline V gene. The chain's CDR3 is CASSFSGTGLYNEQFF. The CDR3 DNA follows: TGTGCCAGCAGTTTCTCGGGGACAGGACTCTACAATGAGCAGTTCTTC.

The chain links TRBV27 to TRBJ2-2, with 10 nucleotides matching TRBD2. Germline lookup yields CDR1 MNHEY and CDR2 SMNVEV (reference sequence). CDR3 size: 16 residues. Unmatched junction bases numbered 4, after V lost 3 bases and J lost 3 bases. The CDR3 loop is CASSFLAGEDTGELFF. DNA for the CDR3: TGTGCCAGCAGTTTTCTAGCGGGAGAAGACACCGGGGAGCTGTTTTTT.

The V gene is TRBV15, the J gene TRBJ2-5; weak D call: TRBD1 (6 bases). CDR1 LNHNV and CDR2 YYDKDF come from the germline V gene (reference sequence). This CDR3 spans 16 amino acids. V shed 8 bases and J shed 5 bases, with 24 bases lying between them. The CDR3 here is CATQITPGHQGETQYF. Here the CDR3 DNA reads TGTGCCACCCAAATCACCCCGGGACACCAAGGCGAGACCCAGTACTTC.

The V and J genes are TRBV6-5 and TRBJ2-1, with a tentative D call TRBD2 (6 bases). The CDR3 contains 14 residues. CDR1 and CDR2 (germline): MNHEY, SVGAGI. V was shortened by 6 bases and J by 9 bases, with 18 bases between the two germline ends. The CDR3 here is CASRKLGGFGEQFF. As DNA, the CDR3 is TGTGCCAGCAGAAAATTGGGGGGATTTGGTGAGCAGTTCTTC.

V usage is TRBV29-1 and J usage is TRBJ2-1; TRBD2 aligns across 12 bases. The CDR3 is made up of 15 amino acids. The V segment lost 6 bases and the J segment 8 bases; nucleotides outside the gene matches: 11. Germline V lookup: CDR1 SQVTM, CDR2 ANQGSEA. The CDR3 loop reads CSVDGTLAGGDEQFF. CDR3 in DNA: TGCAGCGTCGATGGAACACTAGCGGGAGGCGATGAGCAGTTCTTC.

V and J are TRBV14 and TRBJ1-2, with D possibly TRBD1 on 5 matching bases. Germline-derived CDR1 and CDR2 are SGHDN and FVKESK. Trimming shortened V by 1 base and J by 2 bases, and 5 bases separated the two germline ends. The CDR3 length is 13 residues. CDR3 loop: CASSQGTNYGYTF. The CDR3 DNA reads TGTGCCAGCAGCCAAGGGACAAACTATGGCTACACCTTC.

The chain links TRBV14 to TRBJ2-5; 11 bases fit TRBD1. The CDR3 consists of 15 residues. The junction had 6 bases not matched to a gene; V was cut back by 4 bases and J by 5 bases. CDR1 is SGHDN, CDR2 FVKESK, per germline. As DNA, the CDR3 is TGTGCCAGCAGCCTCTTCGGACAGGGGGCCGAGACCCAGTACTTC. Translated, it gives CASSLFGQGAETQYF.

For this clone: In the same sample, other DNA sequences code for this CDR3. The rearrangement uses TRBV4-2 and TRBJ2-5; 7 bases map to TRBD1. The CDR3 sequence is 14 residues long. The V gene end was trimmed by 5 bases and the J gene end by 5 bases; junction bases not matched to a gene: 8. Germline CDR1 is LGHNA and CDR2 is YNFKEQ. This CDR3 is CASSEGQPAETQYF. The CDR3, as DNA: TGTGCCAGCAGCGAGGGACAGCCAGCGGAGACCCAGTACTTC.